This entry lists 4 T cell receptor beta chains sequenced from one sample in a study of CD8 T cells in ankylosing spondylitis. MiXCR, applied by TCRdb to the 5' RACE reads, yields one record per CDR3 protein. Seen here are approximately 140,000 distinct CDR3 sequences, under 45% observed once, and the top ten hold roughly 15%. Input material: synovial fluid, either unsorted or a sorted T cell fraction (not recorded which). These TCRs come from a male donor with ankylosing spondylitis.

Only a few counts were recorded for this clonotype. This chain uses TRBV27 with TRBJ2-1, with D maybe TRBD2 (6 bases). V dropped 4 bases and J dropped 5 bases, with 21 bases sitting between them. Germline CDR1 reads MNHEY; CDR2 reads SMNVEV (reference sequence). The CDR3 runs 17 residues. CDR3 loop: CASSSGTRRGWNNEQFF. For the CDR3, the DNA is TGTGCCAGCAGTTCCGGGACTCGCCGTGGGTGGAACAATGAGCAGTTCTTC.

The gene calls are TRBV2 and TRBJ1-1, with 7 nucleotides matching TRBD1. V shed 3 bases, J shed 1 base, and the junction held 8 bases outside the gene matches. Germline CDR1 reads SNHLY; CDR2 reads FYNNEI. There are 16 residues in the CDR3. In DNA, the CDR3 is TGTGCCAGCAGTGATTTGGACAGGCACCCGAACACTGAAGCTTTCTTT. Encoded protein: CASSDLDRHPNTEAFF. Using reference TRBV2 and TRBJ1-1 for the parts outside the CDR3, the full variable domain is EPEVTQTPSHQVTQMGQEVILRCVPISNHLYFYWYRQILGQKVEFLVSFYNNEISEKSEIFDDQFSVERPDGSNFTLKIRSTKLEDSAMYFCASSDLDRHPNTEAFFGQGTRLTVV.

This clonotype was seen a handful of times. V and J are TRBV27 and TRBJ1-1; possibly TRBD1 for D (6 bases). CDR1 MNHEY and CDR2 SMNVEV come from the germline V gene (reference sequence). Trimming shortened V by 7 bases and J by 1 base, and 13 bases separated the two germline ends. The CDR3 runs 14 residues. As DNA, the CDR3 is TGTGCCAGCAATCCGACCAGGGGGAACACTGAAGCTTTCTTT. Translating gives CASNPTRGNTEAFF.

This sequence joins TRBV19 and TRBJ2-1, with D unresolved. This CDR3 is built from 13 residues. Deletions cut 2 bases from V and 2 bases from J, with 4 bases between. Germline V CDR1 and CDR2: LNHDA, SQIVND (reference sequence). The CDR3 DNA sequence: TGTGCCAGTAGTATAACGGCCTACAATGAGCAGTTCTTC. Translating it yields CASSITAYNEQFF. Supplemented by reference TRBV19 and TRBJ2-1, the full variable domain reads DGGITQSPKYLFRKEGQNVTLSCEQNLNHDAMYWYRQDPGQGLRLIYYSQIVNDFQKGDIAEGYSVSREKKESFPLTVTSAQKNPTAFYLCASSITAYNEQFFGPGTRLTVL.